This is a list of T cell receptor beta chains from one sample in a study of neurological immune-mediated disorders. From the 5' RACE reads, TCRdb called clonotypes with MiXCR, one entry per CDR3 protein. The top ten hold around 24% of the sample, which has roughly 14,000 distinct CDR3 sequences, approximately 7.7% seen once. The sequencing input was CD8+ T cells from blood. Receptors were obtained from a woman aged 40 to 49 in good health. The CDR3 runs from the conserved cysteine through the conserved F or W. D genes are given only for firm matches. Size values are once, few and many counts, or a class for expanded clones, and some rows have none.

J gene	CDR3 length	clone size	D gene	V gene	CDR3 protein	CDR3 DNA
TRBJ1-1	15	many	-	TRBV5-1	CASSPDSRRNTEAFF	TGCGCCAGCAGCCCGGACAGCCGGAGGAACACTGAAGCTTTCTTT
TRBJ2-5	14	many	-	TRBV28	CASSGSRAGETQYF	TGTGCCAGCAGTGGCTCGAGGGCAGGAGAGACCCAGTACTTC
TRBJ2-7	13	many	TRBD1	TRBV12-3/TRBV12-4	CASSRTGVDEQYF	TGTGCCAGCAGCCGTACAGGGGTGGACGAGCAGTACTTC
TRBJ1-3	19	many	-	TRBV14	CASSQDFGVGHLSGNTIYF	TGTGCCAGCAGCCAAGATTTCGGCGTAGGGCACCTCTCTGGAAACACCATATATTTT
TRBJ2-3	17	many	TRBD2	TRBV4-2	CASSQEGLAGDTDTQYF	TGTGCCAGCAGCCAAGAGGGACTAGCGGGAGACACAGATACGCAGTATTTT
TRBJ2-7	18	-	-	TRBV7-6	CASSLNCWRSGISYEQYF	TGTGCCAGCAGCTTAAATTGTTGGAGGAGCGGAATCTCCTACGAGCAGTACTTC
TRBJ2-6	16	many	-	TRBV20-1	CSALGGPSSGANVLTF	TGCAGTGCCCTCGGAGGACCATCCTCTGGGGCCAACGTCCTGACTTTC
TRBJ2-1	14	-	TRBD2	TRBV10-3	CAINAGSGAYNELF	TGTGCCATCAACGCAGGTAGCGGGGCCTACAATGAGCTCTTC
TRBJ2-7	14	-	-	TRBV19	CASSFRDSPHEQYF	TGTGCCAGTAGTTTCCGGGACTCCCCCCACGAGCAGTACTTC
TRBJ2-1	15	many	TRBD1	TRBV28	CASRFGTGGSYEQFF	TGTGCCAGCAGATTTGGGACAGGGGGCTCCTATGAGCAGTTCTTC
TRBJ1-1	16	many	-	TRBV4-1	CASSQALIRRSSEAFF	TGCGCCAGCAGCCAAGCTCTTATCCGTCGTAGTTCCGAAGCTTTCTTT
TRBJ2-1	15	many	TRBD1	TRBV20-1	CSASDSGGAPNEQFF	TGCAGTGCTAGCGACTCAGGGGGCGCCCCCAATGAGCAGTTCTTC
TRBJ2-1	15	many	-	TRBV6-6	CASSHLLDPYNEQFF	TGTGCCAGCAGCCACCTGTTAGACCCTTACAATGAGCAGTTCTTC
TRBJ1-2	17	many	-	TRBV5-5	CASSSGSLGTFNYGYTF	TGTGCCAGCAGCTCTGGGTCTCTAGGAACCTTTAACTATGGCTACACCTTC
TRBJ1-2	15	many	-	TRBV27	CASSPLPGGSYGYTF	TGTGCCAGCAGTCCTCTCCCCGGGGGGTCTTATGGCTACACCTTC
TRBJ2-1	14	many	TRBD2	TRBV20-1	CSAEGTSGYNEQFF	TGCAGTGCTGAAGGGACTAGCGGCTACAATGAGCAGTTCTTC
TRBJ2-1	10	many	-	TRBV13	CASSGNEQFF	TGTGCCAGCAGCGGAAATGAGCAGTTCTTC
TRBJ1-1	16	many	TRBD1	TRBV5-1	CASSTGQGRLRVEAFF	TGCGCCAGCAGCACCGGACAGGGGAGGTTGCGCGTAGAAGCTTTCTTT
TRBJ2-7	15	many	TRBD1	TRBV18	CASSASRTGGHEQYF	TGTGCCAGCTCAGCAAGTCGGACAGGGGGCCACGAGCAGTACTTC
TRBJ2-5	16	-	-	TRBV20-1	CSARDPSRAGWETQYF	TGCAGTGCTAGAGATCCCTCGCGGGCAGGGTGGGAGACCCAGTACTTC
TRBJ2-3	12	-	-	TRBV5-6	CASSPNRNTQYF	TGTGCCAGCAGCCCTAATAGGAATACGCAGTATTTT
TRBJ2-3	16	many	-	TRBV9	CASSASGGKSTDTQYF	TGTGCCAGCAGCGCCAGCGGCGGGAAAAGCACAGATACGCAGTATTTT
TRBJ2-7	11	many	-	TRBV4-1	CASSQGDEQYF	TGCGCCAGCAGCCAAGGGGACGAGCAGTACTTC
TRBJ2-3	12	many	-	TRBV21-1	CATPTPGDTQYF	TGTGCCACCCCGACCCCGGGCGATACGCAGTATTTT
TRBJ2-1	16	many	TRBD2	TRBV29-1	CSVSLAGGQSYNEQFF	TGCAGCGTTTCACTAGCGGGAGGGCAATCCTACAATGAGCAGTTCTTC
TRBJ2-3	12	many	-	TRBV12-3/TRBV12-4	CASCPSGDTQYF	TGTGCCAGCTGTCCCTCTGGGGATACGCAGTATTTT
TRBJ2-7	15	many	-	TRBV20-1	CSARTDSSSVYEQYF	TGCAGTGCTAGAACAGATAGCTCAAGCGTCTACGAGCAGTACTTC
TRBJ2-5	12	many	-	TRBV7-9	CASSLAQETQYF	TGTGCCAGCAGCTTAGCCCAAGAGACCCAGTACTTC
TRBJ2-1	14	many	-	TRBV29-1	CSVDYPDRYNEQFF	TGCAGCGTTGATTATCCCGACAGATACAATGAGCAGTTCTTC
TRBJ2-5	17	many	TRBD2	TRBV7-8	CASSLGWAGDRLKTQYF	TGTGCCAGCAGCTTAGGCTGGGCGGGGGACCGTTTAAAGACCCAGTACTTC
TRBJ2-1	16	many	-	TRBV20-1	CSARDASTSRRREQFF	TGCAGTGCTAGAGATGCTAGCACCTCCCGGCGTCGTGAGCAGTTCTTC
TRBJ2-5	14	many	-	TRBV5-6	CASSVPTGWGTQYF	TGTGCCAGCAGCGTGCCCACCGGATGGGGGACCCAGTACTTC
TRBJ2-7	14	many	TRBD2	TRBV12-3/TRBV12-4	CASRGLAGIEEQYF	TGTGCCAGCAGGGGACTAGCGGGAATAGAGGAGCAGTACTTC